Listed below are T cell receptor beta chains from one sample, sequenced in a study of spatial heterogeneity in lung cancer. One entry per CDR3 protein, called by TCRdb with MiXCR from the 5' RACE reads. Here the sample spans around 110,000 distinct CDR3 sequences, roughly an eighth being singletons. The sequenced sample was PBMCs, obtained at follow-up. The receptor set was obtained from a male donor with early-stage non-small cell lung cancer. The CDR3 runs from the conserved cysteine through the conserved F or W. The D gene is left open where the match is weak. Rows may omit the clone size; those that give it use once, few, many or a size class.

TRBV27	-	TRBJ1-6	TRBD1	CASSFQDRAKDSPLHF	TGTGCCAGCAGTTTCCAAGACAGGGCAAAGGATTCACCCCTCCACTTT
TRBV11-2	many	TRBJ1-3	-	CASRTARGARNTIYF	TGTGCCAGTCGTACTGCCCGGGGGGCAAGAAACACCATATATTTT
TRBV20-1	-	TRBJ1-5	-	CSSAANPGVSNQPQHF	TGCAGTTCAGCAGCGAACCCGGGGGTTAGCAATCAGCCCCAGCATTTT
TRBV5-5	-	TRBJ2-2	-	CASSIGPANTGELFF	TGTGCCAGCAGCATAGGACCAGCGAACACCGGGGAGCTGTTTTTT
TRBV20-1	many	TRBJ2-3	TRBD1	CSAAGTGEPDTQYF	TGCAGTGCCGCTGGGACAGGGGAACCAGATACGCAGTATTTT
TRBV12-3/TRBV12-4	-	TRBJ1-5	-	CASRAGTDNQPQHF	TGTGCCAGCAGGGCCGGGACGGACAATCAGCCCCAGCATTTT
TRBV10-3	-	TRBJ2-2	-	CATGGTANTGELFF	TGTGCCACGGGAGGGACAGCGAACACCGGGGAGCTGTTTTTT
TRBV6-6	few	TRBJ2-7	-	CASSPLRGEQYF	TGTGCCAGCAGTCCTCTAAGAGGCGAGCAGTACTTC
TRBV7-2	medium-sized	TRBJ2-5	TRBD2	CASSFVAGGWETQYF	TGTGCCAGCAGCTTCGTAGCGGGGGGGTGGGAGACCCAGTACTTC
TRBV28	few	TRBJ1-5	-	CASSLSLLGRDQPQHF	TGTGCCAGCAGTTTATCTCTTTTGGGGAGAGATCAGCCCCAGCATTTT
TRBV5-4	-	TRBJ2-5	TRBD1	CASSAGDSRETQYF	TGTGCCAGCAGCGCCGGGGACAGCCGCGAGACCCAGTACTTC
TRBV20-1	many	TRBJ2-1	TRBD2	CSAARTSGYNEQFF	TGCAGTGCAGCAAGGACTAGCGGATACAATGAGCAGTTCTTC
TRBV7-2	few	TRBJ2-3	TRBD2	CASSPGASGGADTQYF	TGTGCCAGCAGCCCAGGGGCTAGCGGGGGGGCAGATACGCAGTATTTT
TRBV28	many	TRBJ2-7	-	CASSPTGGRTEQYF	TGTGCCAGCAGTCCGACGGGTGGGCGTACCGAGCAGTACTTC
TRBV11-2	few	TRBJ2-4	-	CASSSSGAKNIQYF	TGTGCCAGCAGCTCCAGTGGGGCCAAAAACATTCAGTACTTC
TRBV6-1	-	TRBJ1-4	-	CASSETPRGTNEKLFF	TGTGCCAGCAGTGAAACCCCGAGGGGGACTAATGAAAAACTGTTTTTT
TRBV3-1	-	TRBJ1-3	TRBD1	CASSQVPPDRLQGGNTIYF	TGTGCCAGCAGCCAAGTTCCACCGGACAGGCTCCAAGGGGGAAACACCATATATTTT
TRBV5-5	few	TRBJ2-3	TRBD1	CASSLGTVSTDTQYF	TGTGCCAGCAGCCTTGGGACAGTTAGCACAGATACGCAGTATTTT
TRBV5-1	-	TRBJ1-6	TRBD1	CASSLGGGADSPLHF	TGCGCCAGCAGCTTGGGAGGGGGCGCTGATTCACCCCTCCACTTT
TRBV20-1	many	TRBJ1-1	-	CSAGEQGLNTEAFF	TGCAGTGCTGGAGAACAGGGATTGAACACTGAAGCTTTCTTT
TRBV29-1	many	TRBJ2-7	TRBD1	CSALDRGKHEQYF	TGCAGCGCTCTGGACAGGGGGAAGCACGAGCAGTACTTC
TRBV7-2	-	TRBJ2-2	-	CASSLKGGAGELFF	TGTGCCAGCAGCTTAAAAGGCGGGGCCGGGGAGCTGTTTTTT
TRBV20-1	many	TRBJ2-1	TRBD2	CSAGPGLAGEGVDNEQFF	TGCAGTGCTGGTCCGGGACTAGCGGGGGAAGGGGTGGACAATGAGCAGTTCTTC
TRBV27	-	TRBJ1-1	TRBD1	CASSYQTTGLNTEAFF	TGTGCCAGCAGTTATCAAACGACAGGGTTGAACACTGAAGCTTTCTTT
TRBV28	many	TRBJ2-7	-	CASGYYEQYF	TGTGCCAGTGGATACTACGAGCAGTACTTC
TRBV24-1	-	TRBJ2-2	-	CATSDFRAANTGELFF	TGTGCCACCAGTGATTTTCGAGCGGCAAACACCGGGGAGCTGTTTTTT
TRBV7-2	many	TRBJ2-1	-	CATQSLSQSYNEQFF	TGTGCCACGCAGTCGTTAAGTCAGTCCTACAATGAGCAGTTCTTC
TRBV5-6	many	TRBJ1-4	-	CASSKGVRSQNEKLFF	TGTGCCAGCAGCAAAGGAGTTAGAAGCCAAAATGAAAAACTGTTTTTT
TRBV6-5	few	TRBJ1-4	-	CASSYYPPVRPTNEKLFF	TGTGCCAGCAGTTACTACCCCCCGGTCCGCCCCACTAATGAAAAACTGTTTTTT
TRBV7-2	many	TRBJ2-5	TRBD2	CASSLPSASGAETQYF	TGTGCCAGCAGCTTACCCTCGGCTAGCGGGGCAGAGACCCAGTACTTC
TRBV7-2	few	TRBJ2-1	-	CASSLALYNEQFF	TGTGCCAGCAGCTTAGCGCTCTACAATGAGCAGTTCTTC
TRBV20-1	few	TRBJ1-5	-	CSARRQDGKPQHF	TGCAGTGCTAGAAGGCAGGATGGGAAGCCCCAGCATTTT
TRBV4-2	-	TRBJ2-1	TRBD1	CASSQGGGTEQFF	TGTGCCAGCAGCCAAGGAGGGGGCACTGAGCAGTTCTTC
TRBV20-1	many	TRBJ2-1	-	CSASRAAYNEQFF	TGCAGTGCTAGTCGGGCAGCATACAATGAGCAGTTCTTC
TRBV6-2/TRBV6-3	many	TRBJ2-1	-	CASLTNNNEQFF	TGTGCCAGCTTAACAAACAACAATGAGCAGTTCTTC
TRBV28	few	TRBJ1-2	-	CASTLGQYYGYTF	TGTGCCAGCACTCTAGGACAGTACTATGGCTACACCTTC
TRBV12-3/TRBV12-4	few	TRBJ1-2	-	CASNPTVGPGYTF	TGTGCCAGCAACCCTACGGTGGGGCCTGGCTACACCTTC
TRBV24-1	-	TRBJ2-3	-	CATSRQGKKADTQYF	TGTGCCACCAGCCGGCAAGGGAAGAAGGCAGATACGCAGTATTTT
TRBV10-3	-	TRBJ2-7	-	CAISERYGQYF	TGTGCCATCAGTGAGCGCTACGGGCAGTACTTC
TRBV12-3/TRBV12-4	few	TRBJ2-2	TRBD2	CASSPWEGNTGELFF	TGTGCCAGCAGTCCCTGGGAGGGAAACACCGGGGAGCTGTTTTTT
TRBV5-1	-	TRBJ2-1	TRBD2	CASSLDGSGGLSSYNEQFF	TGCGCCAGCAGCTTGGACGGTAGCGGGGGCCTGAGCTCCTACAATGAGCAGTTCTTC
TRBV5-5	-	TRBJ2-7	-	CASSLEEGNWYEQYF	TGTGCCAGCAGCTTGGAGGAGGGAAACTGGTACGAGCAGTACTTC
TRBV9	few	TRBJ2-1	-	CASSVGGGGSSYNEQFF	TGTGCCAGCAGCGTAGGCGGCGGGGGCAGCTCCTACAATGAGCAGTTCTTC
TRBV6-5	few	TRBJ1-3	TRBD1	CASSGQGRRNTIYF	TGTGCCAGCAGTGGACAGGGCAGGAGAAACACCATATATTTT
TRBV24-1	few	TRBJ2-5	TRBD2	CATSDSPRSGGLETQYF	TGTGCCACCAGTGATTCCCCTCGGAGCGGGGGCCTGGAGACCCAGTACTTC
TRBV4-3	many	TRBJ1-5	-	CASSQDPGGGQPQHF	TGCGCCAGCAGCCAAGATCCCGGGGGAGGTCAGCCCCAGCATTTT
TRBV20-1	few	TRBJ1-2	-	CSAAPAGALSGDGYTF	TGCAGTGCTGCCCCGGCCGGGGCCCTTAGCGGGGATGGCTACACCTTC
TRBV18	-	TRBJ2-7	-	CASSPRGESYEQYF	TGTGCCAGCTCACCAAGGGGTGAGTCCTACGAGCAGTACTTC
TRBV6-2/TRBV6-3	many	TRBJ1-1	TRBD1	CASSYRTGGSWNTEAFF	TGTGCCAGCAGTTACAGGACAGGCGGTTCCTGGAACACTGAAGCTTTCTTT
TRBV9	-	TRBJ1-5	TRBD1	CASSPDIGGTSQPQHF	TGTGCCAGCAGCCCCGATATAGGGGGCACCTCTCAGCCCCAGCATTTT
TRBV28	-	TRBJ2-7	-	CASSFRRGRSSYEQYF	TGTGCCAGCAGTTTTCGGCGGGGCCGGAGCTCCTACGAGCAGTACTTC
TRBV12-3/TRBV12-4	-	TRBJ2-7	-	CASSLRRSSYEQYF	TGTGCCAGCAGTCTCAGGAGGAGCTCCTACGAGCAGTACTTC
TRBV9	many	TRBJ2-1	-	CASSVVPLDEQFF	TGTGCCAGCAGCGTAGTCCCTCTGGACGAGCAGTTCTTC
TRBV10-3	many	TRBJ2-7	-	CAISGDGPYEQYF	TGTGCCATCAGTGGGGACGGTCCCTACGAGCAGTACTTC
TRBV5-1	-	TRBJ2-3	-	CASSLALEGDTQYF	TGCGCCAGCAGCCTGGCCCTAGAAGGCGATACGCAGTATTTT